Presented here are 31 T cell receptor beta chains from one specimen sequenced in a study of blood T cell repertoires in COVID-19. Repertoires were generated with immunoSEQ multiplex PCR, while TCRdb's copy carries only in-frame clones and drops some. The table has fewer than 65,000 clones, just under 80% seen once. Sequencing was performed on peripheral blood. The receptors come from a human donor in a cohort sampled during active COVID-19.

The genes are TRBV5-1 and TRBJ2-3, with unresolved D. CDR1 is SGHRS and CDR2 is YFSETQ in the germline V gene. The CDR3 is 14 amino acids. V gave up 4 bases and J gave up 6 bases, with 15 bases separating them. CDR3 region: CASSTRPTGDTQYF. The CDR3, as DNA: TGCGCCAGCAGCACCCGCCCGACTGGCGATACGCAGTATTTT. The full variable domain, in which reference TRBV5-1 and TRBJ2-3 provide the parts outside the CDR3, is KAGVTQTPRYLIKTRGQQVTLSCSPISGHRSVSWYQQTPGQGLQFLFEYFSETQRNKGNFPGRFSGRQFSNSRSEMNVSTLELGDSALYLCASSTRPTGDTQYFGPGTRLTVL.

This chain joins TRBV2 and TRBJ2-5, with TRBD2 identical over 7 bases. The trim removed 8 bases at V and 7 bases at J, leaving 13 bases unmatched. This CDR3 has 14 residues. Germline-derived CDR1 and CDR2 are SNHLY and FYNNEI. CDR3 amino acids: CASHSLAVRGTQYF. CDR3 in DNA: TGTGCCAGCCATTCTCTAGCGGTTCGGGGGACCCAGTACTTC.

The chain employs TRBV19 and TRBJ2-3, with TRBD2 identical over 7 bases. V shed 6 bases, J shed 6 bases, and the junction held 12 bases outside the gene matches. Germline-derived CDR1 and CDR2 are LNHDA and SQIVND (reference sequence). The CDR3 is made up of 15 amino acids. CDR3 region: CASSSRGREVDTQYF. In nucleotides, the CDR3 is TGTGCCAGTAGCTCTAGAGGGAGGGAGGTGGATACGCAGTATTTT. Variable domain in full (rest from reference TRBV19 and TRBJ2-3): DGGITQSPKYLFRKEGQNVTLSCEQNLNHDAMYWYRQDPGQGLRLIYYSQIVNDFQKGDIAEGYSVSREKKESFPLTVTSAQKNPTAFYLCASSSRGREVDTQYFGPGTRLTVL.

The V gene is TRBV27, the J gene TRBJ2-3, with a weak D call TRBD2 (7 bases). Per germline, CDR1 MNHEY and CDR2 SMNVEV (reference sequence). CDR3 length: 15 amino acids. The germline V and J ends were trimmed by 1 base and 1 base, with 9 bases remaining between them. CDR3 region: CASSLWEGGTDTQYF. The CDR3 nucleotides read TGTGCCAGCAGTTTATGGGAGGGGGGCACAGATACGCAGTATTTT.

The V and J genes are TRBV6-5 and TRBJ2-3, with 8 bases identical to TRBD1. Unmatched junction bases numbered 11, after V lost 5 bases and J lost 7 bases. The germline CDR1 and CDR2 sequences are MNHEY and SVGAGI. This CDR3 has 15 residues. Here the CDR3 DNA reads TGTGCCAGCAGTACAACCGGACAGGGTGGAAATACGCAGTATTTT. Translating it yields CASSTTGQGGNTQYF.

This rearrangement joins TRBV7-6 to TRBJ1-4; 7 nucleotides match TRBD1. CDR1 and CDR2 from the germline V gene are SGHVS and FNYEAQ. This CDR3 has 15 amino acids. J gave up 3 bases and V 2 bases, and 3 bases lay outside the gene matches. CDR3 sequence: CASSLSTGPNEKLFF. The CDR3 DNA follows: TGTGCCAGCAGCTTATCGACAGGGCCTAATGAAAAACTGTTTTTT.

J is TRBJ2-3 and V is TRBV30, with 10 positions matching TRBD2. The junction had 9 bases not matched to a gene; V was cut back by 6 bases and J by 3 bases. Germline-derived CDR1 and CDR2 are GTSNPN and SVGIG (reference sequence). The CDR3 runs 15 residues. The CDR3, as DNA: TGTGCCTGCCATTTTACTAGCGGGATTACAGATACGCAGTATTTT. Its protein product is CACHFTSGITDTQYF.

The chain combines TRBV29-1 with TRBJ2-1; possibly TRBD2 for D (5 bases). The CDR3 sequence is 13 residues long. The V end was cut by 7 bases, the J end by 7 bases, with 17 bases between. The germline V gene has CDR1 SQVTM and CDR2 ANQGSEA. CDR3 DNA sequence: TGCAGCGCTGCGCCGGGAAACCAAAATGAGCAGTTCTTC. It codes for CSAAPGNQNEQFF.

The CDR3 spells CASSRGGQLYSNQPQHF. The CDR3, as DNA: TGTGCCAGCAGCCGAGGGGGACAGCTATATAGCAATCAGCCCCAGCATTTT. The chain couples TRBV3-1 (or the pseudogene TRBV3-2) to TRBJ1-5; 7 bases match TRBD1. J gave up 0 bases and V 4 bases, and 9 bases lay outside the gene matches. The CDR3 runs to 17 residues. From germline, CDR1 is LGHDT and CDR2 YNNKEL (reference sequence).

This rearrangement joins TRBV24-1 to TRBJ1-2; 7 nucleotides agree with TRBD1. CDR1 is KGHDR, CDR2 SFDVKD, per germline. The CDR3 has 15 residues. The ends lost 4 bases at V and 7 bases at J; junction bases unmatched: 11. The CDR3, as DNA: TGTGCCACCAGTGACCCCGGGACAGCCGAGGGTGGCTACACCTTC. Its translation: CATSDPGTAEGGYTF.

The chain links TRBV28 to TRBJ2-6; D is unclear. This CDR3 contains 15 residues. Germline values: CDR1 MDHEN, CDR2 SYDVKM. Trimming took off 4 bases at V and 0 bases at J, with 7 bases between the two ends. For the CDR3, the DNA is TGTGCCAGCAGTTCCGTCTCCTCTGGGGCCAACGTCCTGACTTTC. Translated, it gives CASSSVSSGANVLTF. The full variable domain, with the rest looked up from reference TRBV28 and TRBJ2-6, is DVKVTQSSRYLVKRTGEKVFLECVQDMDHENMFWYRQDPGLGLRLIYFSYDVKMKEKGDIPEGYSVSREKKERFSLILESASTNQTSMYLCASSSVSSGANVLTFGAGSRLTVL.

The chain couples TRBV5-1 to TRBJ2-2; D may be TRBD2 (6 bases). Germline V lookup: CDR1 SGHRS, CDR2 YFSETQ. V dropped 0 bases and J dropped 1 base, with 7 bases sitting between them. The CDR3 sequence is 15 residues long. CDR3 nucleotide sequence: TGCGCCAGCAGCTTGGACGGGAGGAACACCGGGGAGCTGTTTTTT. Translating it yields CASSLDGRNTGELFF.

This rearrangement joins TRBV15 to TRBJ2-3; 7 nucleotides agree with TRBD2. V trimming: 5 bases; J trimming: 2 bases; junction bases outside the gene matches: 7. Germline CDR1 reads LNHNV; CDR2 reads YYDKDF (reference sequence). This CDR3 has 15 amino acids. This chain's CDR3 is CATSLTAGPTDTQYF. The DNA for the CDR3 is TGTGCCACCAGCTTGACAGCGGGACCCACAGATACGCAGTATTTT.

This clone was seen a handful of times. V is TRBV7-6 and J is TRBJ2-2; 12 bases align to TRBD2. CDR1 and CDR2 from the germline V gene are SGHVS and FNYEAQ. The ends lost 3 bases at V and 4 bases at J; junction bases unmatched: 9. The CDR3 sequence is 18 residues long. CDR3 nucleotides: TGTGCCAGCAGCTTGGGGCTAGCGGGAGGGCCAGGCACCGGGGAGCTGTTTTTT. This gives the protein CASSLGLAGGPGTGELFF.

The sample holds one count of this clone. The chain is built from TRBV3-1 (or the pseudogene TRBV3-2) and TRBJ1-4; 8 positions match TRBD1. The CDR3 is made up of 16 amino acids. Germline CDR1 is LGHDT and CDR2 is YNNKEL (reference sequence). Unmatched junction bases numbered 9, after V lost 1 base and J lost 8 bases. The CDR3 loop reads CASSQVGDRRNEKLFF. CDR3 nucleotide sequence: TGTGCCAGCAGCCAAGTGGGGGACAGGCGGAACGAAAAACTGTTTTTT.

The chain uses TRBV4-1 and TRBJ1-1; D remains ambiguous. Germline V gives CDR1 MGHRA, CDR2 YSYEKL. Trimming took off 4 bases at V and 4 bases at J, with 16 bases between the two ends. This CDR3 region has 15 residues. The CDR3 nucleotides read TGCGCCAGCAGCCGCAGTGAGGGAGGGTCCACTGAAGCTTTCTTT. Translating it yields CASSRSEGGSTEAFF.

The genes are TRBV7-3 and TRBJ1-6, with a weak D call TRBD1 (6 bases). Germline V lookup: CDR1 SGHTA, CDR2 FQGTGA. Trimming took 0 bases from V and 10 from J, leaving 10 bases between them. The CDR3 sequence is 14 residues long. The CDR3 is CASSLTRGGSPLHF. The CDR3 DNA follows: TGTGCCAGCAGCTTAACCAGGGGTGGCTCACCCCTCCACTTT.

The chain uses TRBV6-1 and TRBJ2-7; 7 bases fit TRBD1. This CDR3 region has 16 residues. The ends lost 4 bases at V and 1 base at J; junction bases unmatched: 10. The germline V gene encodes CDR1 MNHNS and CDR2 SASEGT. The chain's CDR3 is CASSAYRGSPSYEQYF. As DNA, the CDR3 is TGTGCCAGCAGTGCGTACAGGGGTAGTCCTTCCTACGAGCAGTACTTC.

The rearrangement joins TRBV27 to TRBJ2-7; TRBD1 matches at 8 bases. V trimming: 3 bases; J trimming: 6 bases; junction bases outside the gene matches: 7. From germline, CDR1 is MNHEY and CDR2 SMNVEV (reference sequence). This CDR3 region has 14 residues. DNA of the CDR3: TGTGCCAGCAGTTTCGGACAGGGTCGCGGCGAGCAGTACTTC. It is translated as CASSFGQGRGEQYF.

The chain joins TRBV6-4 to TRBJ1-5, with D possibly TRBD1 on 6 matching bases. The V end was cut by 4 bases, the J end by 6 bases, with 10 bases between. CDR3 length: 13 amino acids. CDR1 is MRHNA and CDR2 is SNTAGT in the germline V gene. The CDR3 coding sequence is TGTGCCAGCAGTGGGACAGCTACTCAGCCCCAGCATTTT. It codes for CASSGTATQPQHF.

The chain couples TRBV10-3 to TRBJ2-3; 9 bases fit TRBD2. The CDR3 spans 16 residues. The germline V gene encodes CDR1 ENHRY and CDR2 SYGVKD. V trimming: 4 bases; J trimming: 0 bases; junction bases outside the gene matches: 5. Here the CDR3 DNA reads TGTGCCATCAGTGGGGCTAGCGGGGTAAGCACAGATACGCAGTATTTT. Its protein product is CAISGASGVSTDTQYF.

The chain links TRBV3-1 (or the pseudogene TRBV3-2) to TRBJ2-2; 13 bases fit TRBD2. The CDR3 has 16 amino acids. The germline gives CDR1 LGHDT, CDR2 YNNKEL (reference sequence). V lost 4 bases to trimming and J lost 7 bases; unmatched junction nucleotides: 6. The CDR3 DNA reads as TGTGCCAGCAGCCTAGGACTAGCGGGAGTAGGCGGGGAGCTGTTTTTT. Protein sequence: CASSLGLAGVGGELFF.

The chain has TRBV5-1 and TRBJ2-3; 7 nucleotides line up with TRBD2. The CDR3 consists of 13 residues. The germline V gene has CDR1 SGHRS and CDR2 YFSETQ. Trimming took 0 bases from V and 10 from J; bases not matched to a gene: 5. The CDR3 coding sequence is TGCGCCAGCAGCTTGGAGGCGGGAGAGGCGCAGTATTTT. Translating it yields CASSLEAGEAQYF.

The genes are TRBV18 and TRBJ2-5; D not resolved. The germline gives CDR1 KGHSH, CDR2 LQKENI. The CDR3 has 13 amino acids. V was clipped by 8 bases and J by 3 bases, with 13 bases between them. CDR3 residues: CASTSASKETQYF. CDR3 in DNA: TGTGCCAGCACGAGCGCGAGTAAAGAGACCCAGTACTTC.

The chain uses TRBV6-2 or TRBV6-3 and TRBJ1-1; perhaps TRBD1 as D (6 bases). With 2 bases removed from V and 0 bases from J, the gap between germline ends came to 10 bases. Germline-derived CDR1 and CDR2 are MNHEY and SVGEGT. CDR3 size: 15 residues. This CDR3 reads CASSYTGQLNTEAFF. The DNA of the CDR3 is TGTGCCAGCAGTTACACGGGACAACTGAACACTGAAGCTTTCTTT.

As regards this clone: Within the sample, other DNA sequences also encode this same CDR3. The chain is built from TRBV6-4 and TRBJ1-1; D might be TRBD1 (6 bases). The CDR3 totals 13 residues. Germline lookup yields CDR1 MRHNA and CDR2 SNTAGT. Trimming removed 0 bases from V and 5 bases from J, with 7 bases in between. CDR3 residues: CASSDSRGTEAFF. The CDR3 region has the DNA TGTGCCAGCAGTGACTCCAGGGGTACTGAAGCTTTCTTT.

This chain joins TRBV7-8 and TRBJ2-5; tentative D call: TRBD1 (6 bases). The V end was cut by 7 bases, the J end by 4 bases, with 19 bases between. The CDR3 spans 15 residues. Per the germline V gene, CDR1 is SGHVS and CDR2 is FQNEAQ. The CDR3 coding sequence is TGTGCCAGCAAGTTGGCGTCAGGGGTTGTAGAGACCCAGTACTTC. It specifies CASKLASGVVETQYF.

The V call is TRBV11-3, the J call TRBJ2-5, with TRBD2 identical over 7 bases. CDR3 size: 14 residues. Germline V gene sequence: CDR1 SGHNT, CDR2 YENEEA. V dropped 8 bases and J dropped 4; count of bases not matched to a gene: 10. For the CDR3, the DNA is TGTGCCAGCGGAAGCGGGGTTACGCGAGAGACCCAGTACTTC. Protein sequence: CASGSGVTRETQYF.

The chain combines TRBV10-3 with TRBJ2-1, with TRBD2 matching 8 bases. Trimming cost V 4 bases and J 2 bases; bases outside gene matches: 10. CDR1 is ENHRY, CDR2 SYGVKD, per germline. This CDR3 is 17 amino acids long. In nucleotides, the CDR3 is TGTGCCATCAGTGCGCCTTCCGGGCGGGAGGCCTACAATGAGCAGTTCTTC. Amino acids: CAISAPSGREAYNEQFF.

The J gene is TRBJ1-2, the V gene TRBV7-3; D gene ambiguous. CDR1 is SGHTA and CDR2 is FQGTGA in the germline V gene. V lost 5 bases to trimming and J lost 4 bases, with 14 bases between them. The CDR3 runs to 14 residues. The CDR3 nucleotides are TGTGCCAGCAGCGCGGACTCTCGGGGCTATGGCTACACCTTC. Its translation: CASSADSRGYGYTF.

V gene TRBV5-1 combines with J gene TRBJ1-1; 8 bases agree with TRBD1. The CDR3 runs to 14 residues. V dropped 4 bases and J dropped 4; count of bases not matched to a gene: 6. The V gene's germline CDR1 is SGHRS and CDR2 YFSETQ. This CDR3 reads CASSPRQGTTEAFF. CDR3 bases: TGCGCCAGCAGCCCCAGACAGGGGACCACTGAAGCTTTCTTT.